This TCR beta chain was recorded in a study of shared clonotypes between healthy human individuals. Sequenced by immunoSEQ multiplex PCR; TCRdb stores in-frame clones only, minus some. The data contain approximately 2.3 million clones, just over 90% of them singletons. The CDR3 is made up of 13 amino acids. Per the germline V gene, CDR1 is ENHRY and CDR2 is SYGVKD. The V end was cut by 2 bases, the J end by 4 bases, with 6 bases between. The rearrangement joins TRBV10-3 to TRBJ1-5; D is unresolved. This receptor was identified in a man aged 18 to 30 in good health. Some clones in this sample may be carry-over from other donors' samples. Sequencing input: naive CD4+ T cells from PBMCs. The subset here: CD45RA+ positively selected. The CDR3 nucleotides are TGTGCCATCAGTGAGACAGTGAATCAGCCCCAGCATTTT. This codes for CAISETVNQPQHF.